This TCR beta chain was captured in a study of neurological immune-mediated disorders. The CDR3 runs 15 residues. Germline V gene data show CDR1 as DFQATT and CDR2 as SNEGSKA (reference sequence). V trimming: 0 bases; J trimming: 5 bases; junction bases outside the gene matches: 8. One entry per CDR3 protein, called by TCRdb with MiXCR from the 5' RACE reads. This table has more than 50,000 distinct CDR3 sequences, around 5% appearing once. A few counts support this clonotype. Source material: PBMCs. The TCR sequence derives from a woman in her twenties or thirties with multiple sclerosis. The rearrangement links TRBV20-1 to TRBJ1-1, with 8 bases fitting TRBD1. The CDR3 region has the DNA TGCAGTGCTAGAGAGGGCAGGGGGCTGGTTACTGAAGCTTTCTTT. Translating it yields CSAREGRGLVTEAFF.